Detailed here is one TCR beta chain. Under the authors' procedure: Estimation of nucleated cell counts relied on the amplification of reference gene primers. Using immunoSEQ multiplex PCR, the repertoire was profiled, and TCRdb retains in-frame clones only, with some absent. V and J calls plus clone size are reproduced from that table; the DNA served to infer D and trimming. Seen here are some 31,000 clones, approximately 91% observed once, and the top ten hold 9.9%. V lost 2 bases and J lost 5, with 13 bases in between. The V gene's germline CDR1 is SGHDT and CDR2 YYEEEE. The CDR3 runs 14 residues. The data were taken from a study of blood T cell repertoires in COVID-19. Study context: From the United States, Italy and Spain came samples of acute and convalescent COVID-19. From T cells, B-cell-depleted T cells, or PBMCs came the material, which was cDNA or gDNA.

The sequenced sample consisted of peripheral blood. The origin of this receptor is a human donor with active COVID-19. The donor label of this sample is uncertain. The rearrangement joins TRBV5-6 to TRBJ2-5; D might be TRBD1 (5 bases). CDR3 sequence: CASSLELRGETQYF. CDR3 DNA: TGTGCCAGCAGCTTAGAATTAAGGGGCGAGACCCAGTACTTC.